The present T cell receptor beta chain was sequenced within a study of shared clonotypes between healthy human individuals (dated by TCRdb to about 2020). Some background on the complete study: The cohort comprised two women and three men aged 18 to 49 years. Each donor's leukapheresis produced roughly between roughly 0.9 and 9 billion PBMCs. Blood TCR repertoires of 5 or 6 healthy adults were deeply sequenced to estimate repertoire size and the extent of clonotype sharing between individuals. Different laboratories and diverse techniques were used to prepare libraries and sequence TCR repertoires, to increase sequencing depth and limit assay-specific biases. For each donor, CD4 naive and CD4 memory were each given three plates, CD8 naive was given two plates, and CD8 memory was given one plate. General conclusions and limits of the study: Estimated clonotype richness was generally larger for naive than for memory subsets. Sharing across a few donors was observed for around 4.8% of naive CD4, 3% to 3.5% of naive CD8, around 2.5% of memory CD4, and less than 0.45% of memory CD8 clonotypes. Pairwise subsampling indicated that sequencing depth was expected to affect the degree of clonotype sharing among donors. Because the study included only a small number of donors, the genetic and exposure-history diversity represented was limited. Only blood was sampled, and tissue TCR repertoires likely differ from those in blood. Higher generation probabilities were observed for clonotypes shared by all four sorted-subset donors than for non-shared clonotypes. Incomplete sequencing was indicated by rarefaction of sorted-subset datasets, despite the large sequencing depth.

Using the deep immunoSEQ assay, multiplex PCR amplified TCR CDR3 regions from genomic DNA. Extracted genomic DNA from each cell subset was distributed evenly across all wells of several immunoSEQ 96-well plates, and each plate was treated as a replicate. For sorted subsets, each replicate PCR was loaded with roughly 0.2 ug genomic DNA, equivalent to about 30,000 T cell genomes. The purified libraries were quantified using a Qubit 3.0 fluorometer, sized with a Bioanalyzer 2100, and then quantified again using the KAPA Library Quantification kit. Every immunoSEQ 96-well plate was sequenced on a dedicated single-read 150-cycle Illumina NextSeq 550 flow cell. Turning to the authors' computational methods: Because the immunoSEQ output included only junctional sequences and no quality scores, the filtering could not be the same as the filtering used for full-length reads. Sequences were annotated with PyIR, a Python wrapper for IgBLAST v1.9, using IMGT germline references to assign V/J genes and CDR3. Any read was removed if the V/J assignment was weak (E-value above 1e-6), the CDR3 was missing, or the read contained stop codons, out-of-frame junctions, or ambiguous translated residues. V3J clonotypes were defined as sequences sharing an identical inferred V gene, J gene, and CDR3 amino acid sequence. Percentage overlap between repertoires was calculated by dividing the number of shared unique clonotypes by the size of the smaller repertoire. Richness of each repertoire was evaluated using RTK rarefaction, the Chao1 estimator, and Recon v2.1 estimates of unobserved clonotypes. Generation probabilities for all TCRbeta clonotypes obtained by the gDNA method from several donors were computed using OLGA. As stored in TCRdb, this immuneACCESS dataset retains in-frame rearrangements with V and J assigned. A fraction of the clones does not appear; measured against another copy, unresolved V genes explain less than half of the discrepancy, and the remainder lacks a known reason. V and J calls and clone size are given by that table; D and trimming were obtained from the DNA. The sample includes over 1.4 million clones, with around 95% observed a single time. Roughly 1.1% of the sample lies in the top ten.

Healthy HIV-negative adults with no recently reported acute infections or vaccinations were included as donors. Only Caucasian adults living in Nashville, Tennessee, USA were represented among the donors. CD4+ T cells were enriched by magnetic negative selection, after which naive cells were positively selected on CD45RA and the negative fraction was taken as the memory subset. Blood was collected by leukapheresis, and PBMCs were isolated by Ficoll-Histopaque density gradient centrifugation and then cryopreserved in liquid nitrogen vapor phase. Purity and quantity of every magnetically sorted T cell population were checked by analytical flow cytometry. From each sorted fraction, genomic DNA was isolated and quantified by UV absorbance on a Nanodrop 2000c. Worth noting for this clone: Its cognate antigen has yet to be identified. No per-base quality is available; no much larger clone lies one base away.

Clipping removes 5 bases from V and 3 bases from J, with 6 as the unmatched junction base count. Based on the germline V gene, the CDR1 and CDR2 sequences are SGHTA and FQGTGA. Inclusive of the bounding cysteine and phenylalanine, the CDR3 is 15 residues long. The only DNA kept is the CDR3, 45 bases in frame from the first base. Sequencing was carried out using naive CD4+ T cells sorted from blood. Read against the paper, the sample's cell subset or site label means: CD45RA+ positively selected. Recombination connected TRBV7-3 to TRBJ2-3; TRBD1 matches 9 bases in the middle. The TCR was taken from a man aged 25-45 years in good health. The CDR3 amino acid sequence is: CASSQSGQGTDTQYF. The nucleotide sequence reads as follows: TGTGCCAGCAGCCAGTCGGGACAGGGAACAGATACGCAGTATTTT.